This T cell receptor (beta chain) was retrieved from a study of shared clonotypes between healthy human individuals. Healthy and HIV-negative, the adult donors had no recent acute infections or vaccinations. With regard to this clone: The germline gene is not matched at one end of the junction; a read error may be the cause.

Produced via immunoSEQ multiplex PCR; TCRdb's table is partial and in-frame only. There are 2 million to 2.5 million clones in the sample; approximately 93% occur only once, and about 0.41% lies in the top ten. The origin of this receptor is a man younger than 30 in good health. Some clones in this sample may be carry-over from other donors' samples. Sequencing was performed on naive CD4+ T cells from PBMCs. Described subset: CD45RA+ positively selected.

CDR3 in DNA: TGCGCCAGCAGCCAAGATCTCCCGAGGGGCTACGAGCAGTACTTC. It encodes CASSQDLPRGYEQYF. J is TRBJ2-7 and V is TRBV5-5; D tentatively reads TRBD1 or TRBD2 (5 bases each). The CDR3 has 15 residues. The germline gives CDR1 SGHKS, CDR2 YYEKEE (reference sequence).